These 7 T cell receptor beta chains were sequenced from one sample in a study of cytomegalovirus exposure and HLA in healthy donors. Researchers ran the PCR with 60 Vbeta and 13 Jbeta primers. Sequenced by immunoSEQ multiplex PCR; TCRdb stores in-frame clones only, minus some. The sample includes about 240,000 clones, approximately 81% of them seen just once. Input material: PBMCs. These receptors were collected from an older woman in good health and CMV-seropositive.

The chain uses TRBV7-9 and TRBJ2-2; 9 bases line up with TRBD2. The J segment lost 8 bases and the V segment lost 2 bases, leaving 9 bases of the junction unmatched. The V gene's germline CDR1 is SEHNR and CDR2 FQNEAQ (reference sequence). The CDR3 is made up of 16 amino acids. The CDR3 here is CASSLILAGLPGELFF. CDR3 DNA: TGTGCCAGCAGCTTAATCCTAGCGGGACTACCAGGGGAGCTGTTTTTT.

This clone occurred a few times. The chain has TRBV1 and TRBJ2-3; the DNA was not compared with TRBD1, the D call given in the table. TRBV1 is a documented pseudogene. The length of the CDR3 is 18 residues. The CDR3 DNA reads TGCACCAGCAGCCAAGATCGGTCGAACAGGGATGCGACAGATACGCAGTATTTT. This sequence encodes CTSSQDRSNRDATDTQYF.

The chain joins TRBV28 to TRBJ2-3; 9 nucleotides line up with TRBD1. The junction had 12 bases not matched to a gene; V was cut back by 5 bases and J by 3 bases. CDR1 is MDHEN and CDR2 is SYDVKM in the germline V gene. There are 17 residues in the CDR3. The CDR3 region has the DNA TGTGCCAGCAGTCCGTCCTGGGACAGGGATCGAACAGATACGCAGTATTTT. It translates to CASSPSWDRDRTDTQYF.

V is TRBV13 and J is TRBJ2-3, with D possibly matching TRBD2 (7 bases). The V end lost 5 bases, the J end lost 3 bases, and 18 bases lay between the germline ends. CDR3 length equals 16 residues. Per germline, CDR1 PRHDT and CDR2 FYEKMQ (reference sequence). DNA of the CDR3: TGTGCCAGCAGCCCGAGGTGGGGGGGCGAGACAGATACGCAGTATTTT. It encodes CASSPRWGGETDTQYF. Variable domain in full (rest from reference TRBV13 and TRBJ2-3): AAGVIQSPRHLIKEKRETATLKCYPIPRHDTVYWYQQGPGQDPQFLISFYEKMQSDKGSIPDRFSAQQFSDYHSELNMSSLELGDSALYFCASSPRWGGETDTQYFGPGTRLTVL.

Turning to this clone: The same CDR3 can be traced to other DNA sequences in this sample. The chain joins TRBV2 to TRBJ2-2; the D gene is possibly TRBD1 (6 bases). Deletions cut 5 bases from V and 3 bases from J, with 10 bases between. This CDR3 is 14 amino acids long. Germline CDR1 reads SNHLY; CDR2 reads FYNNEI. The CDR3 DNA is TGTGCCAGCAGTTTGCAGGGGTACACCGGGGAGCTGTTTTTT. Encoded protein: CASSLQGYTGELFF.

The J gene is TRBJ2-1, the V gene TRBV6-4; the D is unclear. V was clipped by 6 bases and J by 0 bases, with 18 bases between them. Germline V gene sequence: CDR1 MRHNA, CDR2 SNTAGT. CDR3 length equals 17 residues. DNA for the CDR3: TGTGCCAGCAGACCCCCGTGTGGCGGCAGCTCCTACAATGAGCAGTTCTTC. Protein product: CASRPPCGGSSYNEQFF.

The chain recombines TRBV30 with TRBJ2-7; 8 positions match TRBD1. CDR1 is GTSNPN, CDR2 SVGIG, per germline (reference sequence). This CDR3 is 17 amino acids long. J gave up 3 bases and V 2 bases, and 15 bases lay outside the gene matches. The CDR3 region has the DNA TGTGCCTGGAGTCTAGGGGCAGGGGGCGACCGGGGCTACGAGCAGTACTTC. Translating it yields CAWSLGAGGDRGYEQYF.